These T cell receptor beta chains were read from a single sample in a study of T cells after yellow fever vaccination. TCRdb itself ran the 5' RACE reads through MiXCR, one entry per CDR3 protein. Of roughly 250,000 distinct CDR3 sequences listed, 13% are singletons. The sequencing here drew on CD4+ T cells sorted from PBMCs, taken 45 days after the yellow fever booster vaccination. The receptors derive from a man between 25 and 39 years old who received the YFV17D yellow fever vaccine. Both conserved end residues are part of each CDR3. The D gene is left open where the match is weak. Only part of the rows carry a size: once, few, many, or a class if the clone is expanded.

D gene,J gene,V gene,clone size,CDR3 DNA,CDR3 protein
TRBD2,TRBJ2-5,TRBV6-5,NA,TGTGCCAGCAGTTACGGACTAGGCCAAGAGACCCAGTACTTC,CASSYGLGQETQYF
TRBD2,TRBJ2-1,TRBV28,few,TGTGCCACCACCCCTAGCAGGACTAGCGGGAATGAGCAGTTCTTC,CATTPSRTSGNEQFF
NA,TRBJ2-7,TRBV7-9,NA,TGTGCCAGCAGCTTAATTACTTCCTACGAGCAGTACTTC,CASSLITSYEQYF
TRBD2,TRBJ2-7,TRBV28,few,TGTGCCAGCAGTCTCGGGGGGGAATTGGCCGAGCAGTACTTC,CASSLGGELAEQYF
NA,TRBJ2-4,TRBV7-2,few,TGTGCCAGCAGCTTAGTGGCATTTTCCCACATTCAGTACTTC,CASSLVAFSHIQYF
NA,TRBJ1-1,TRBV29-1,NA,TGCAGCGTTGAATGGGGGGGGTCCACTGAAGCTTTCTTT,CSVEWGGSTEAFF
TRBD2,TRBJ2-5,TRBV20-1,few,TGCAGTGCTAGAGATTGGGGCGTCATACTAGCGGGAGAAGAGACCCAGTACTTC,CSARDWGVILAGEETQYF
TRBD1,TRBJ2-5,TRBV20-1,NA,TGCAGTGTCCCGGGACAGGGTTTAGAGACCCAGTACTTC,CSVPGQGLETQYF
NA,TRBJ2-1,TRBV7-3,few,TGTGCCAGCAGCCGTGGACAGTTTTACAATGAGCAGTTCTTC,CASSRGQFYNEQFF
NA,TRBJ2-3,TRBV6-1,NA,TGTGCCAGCACCCGGGACGGAAGCACAGATACGCAGTATTTT,CASTRDGSTDTQYF